The source of this TCR beta chain is a study of blood T cells in healthy people across ages. Next came a second PCR, run for about 6 to 11 cycles, which used a sample-barcoded 5' primer along with a J-beta primer mix. TCRdb re-called the 5' RACE reads with MiXCR, one entry per CDR3 protein. The table lists over a million distinct CDR3 sequences, 42% of them singletons. This CDR3 is 14 amino acids long. CDR1 is MNHEY and CDR2 is SMNVEV in the germline V gene (reference sequence). Material: blood. The V call is TRBV27, the J call TRBJ2-5, with 7 bases lining up with TRBD1. The closer fit of TRBJ2-7 to the DNA end suggests the J call may be wrong. This receptor was obtained from a woman between 18 and 29 years old in good health. CDR3 bases: TGTGCCAGCAGTTTAAAGGTGTCAGGGGGCGAGCAGTACTTC. It codes for CASSLKVSGGEQYF.